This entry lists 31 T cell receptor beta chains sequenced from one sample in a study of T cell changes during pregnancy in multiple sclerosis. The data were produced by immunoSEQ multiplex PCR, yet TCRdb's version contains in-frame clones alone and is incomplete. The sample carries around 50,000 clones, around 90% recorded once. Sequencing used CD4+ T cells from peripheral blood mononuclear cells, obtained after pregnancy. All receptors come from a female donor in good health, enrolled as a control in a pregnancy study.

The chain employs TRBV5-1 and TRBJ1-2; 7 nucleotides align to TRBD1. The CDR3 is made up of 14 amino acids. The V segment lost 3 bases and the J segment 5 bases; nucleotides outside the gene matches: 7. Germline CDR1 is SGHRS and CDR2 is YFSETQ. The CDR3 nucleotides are TGCGCCAGCAGCTCTTCAGACAGGGCGTATGGCTACACCTTC. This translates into CASSSSDRAYGYTF. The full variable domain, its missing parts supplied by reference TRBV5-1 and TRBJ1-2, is KAGVTQTPRYLIKTRGQQVTLSCSPISGHRSVSWYQQTPGQGLQFLFEYFSETQRNKGNFPGRFSGRQFSNSRSEMNVSTLELGDSALYLCASSSSDRAYGYTFGSGTRLTVV.

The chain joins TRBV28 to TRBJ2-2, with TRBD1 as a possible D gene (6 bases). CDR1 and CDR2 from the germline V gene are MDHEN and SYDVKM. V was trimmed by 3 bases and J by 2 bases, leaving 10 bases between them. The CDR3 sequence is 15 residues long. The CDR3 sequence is CASSFYRANTGELFF. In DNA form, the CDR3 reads TGTGCCAGCAGTTTCTACAGGGCTAACACCGGGGAGCTGTTTTTT.

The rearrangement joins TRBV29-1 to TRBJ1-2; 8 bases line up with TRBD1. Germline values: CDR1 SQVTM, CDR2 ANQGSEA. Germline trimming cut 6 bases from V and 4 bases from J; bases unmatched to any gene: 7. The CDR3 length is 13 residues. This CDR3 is CSVSTGEGYGYTF. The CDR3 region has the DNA TGCAGCGTGTCGACAGGGGAGGGCTATGGCTACACCTTC.

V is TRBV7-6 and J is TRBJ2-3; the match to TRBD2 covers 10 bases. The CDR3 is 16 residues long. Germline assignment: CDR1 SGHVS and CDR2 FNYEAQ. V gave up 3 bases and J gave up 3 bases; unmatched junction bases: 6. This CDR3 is CASSLSSGSRTDTQYF. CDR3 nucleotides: TGTGCCAGCAGCTTGTCTAGCGGGAGTCGAACAGATACGCAGTATTTT.

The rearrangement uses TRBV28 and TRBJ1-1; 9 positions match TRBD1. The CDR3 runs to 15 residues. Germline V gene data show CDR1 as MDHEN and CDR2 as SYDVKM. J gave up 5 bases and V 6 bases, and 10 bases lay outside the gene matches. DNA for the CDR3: TGTGCCAGCAGGTATGGACAGGGGAGAGGAACTGAAGCTTTCTTT. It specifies CASRYGQGRGTEAFF.

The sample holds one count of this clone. CDR3 in amino acids: CASSLNPGQGTYEQYF. For the CDR3, the DNA is TGCGCCAGCAGCCTGAACCCGGGACAGGGAACCTACGAGCAGTACTTC. The V and J genes are TRBV4-1 and TRBJ2-7; TRBD1 matches at 9 bases. V lost 4 bases to trimming and J lost 2 bases; unmatched junction nucleotides: 9. Germline V CDR1 and CDR2: MGHRA, YSYEKL. This CDR3 has 16 amino acids.

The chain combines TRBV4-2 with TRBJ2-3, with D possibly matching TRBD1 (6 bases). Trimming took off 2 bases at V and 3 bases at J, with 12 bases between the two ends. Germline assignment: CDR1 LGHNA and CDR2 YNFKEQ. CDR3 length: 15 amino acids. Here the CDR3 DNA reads TGTGCCAGCAGCCAACGAGGGACAACTACAGATACGCAGTATTTT. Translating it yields CASSQRGTTTDTQYF.

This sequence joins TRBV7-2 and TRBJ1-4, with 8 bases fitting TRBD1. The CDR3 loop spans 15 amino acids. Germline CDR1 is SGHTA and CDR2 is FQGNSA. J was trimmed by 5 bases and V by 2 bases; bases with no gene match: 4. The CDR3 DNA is TGTGCCAGCAGCTTACAGGGGGCGGTGAATGAAAAACTGTTTTTT. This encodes CASSLQGAVNEKLFF.

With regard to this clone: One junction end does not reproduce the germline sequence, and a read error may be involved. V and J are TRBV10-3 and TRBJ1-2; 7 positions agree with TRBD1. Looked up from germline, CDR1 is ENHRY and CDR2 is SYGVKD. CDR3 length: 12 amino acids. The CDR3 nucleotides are TGTGCCATCCGTGAGGGGGCGCAGGGCTACACCTTC. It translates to CAIREGAQGYTF.

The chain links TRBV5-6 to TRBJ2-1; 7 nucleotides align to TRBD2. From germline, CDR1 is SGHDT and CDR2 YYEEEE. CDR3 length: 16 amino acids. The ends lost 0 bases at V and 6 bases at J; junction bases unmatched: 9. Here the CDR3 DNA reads TGTGCCAGCAGCTTGGTGGCTAGCGGTCTAATCAATGAGCAGTTCTTC. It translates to CASSLVASGLINEQFF. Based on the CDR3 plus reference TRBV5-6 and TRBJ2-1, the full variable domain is DAGVTQSPTHLIKTRGQQVTLRCSPKSGHDTVSWYQQALGQGPQFIFQYYEEEERQRGNFPDRFSGHQFPNYSSELNVNALLLGDSALYLCASSLVASGLINEQFFGPGTRLTVL.

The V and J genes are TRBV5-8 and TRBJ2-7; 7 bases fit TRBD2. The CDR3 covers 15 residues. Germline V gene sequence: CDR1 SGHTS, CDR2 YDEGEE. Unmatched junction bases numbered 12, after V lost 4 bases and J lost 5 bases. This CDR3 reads CASSQAGLVPDEQYF. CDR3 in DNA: TGTGCCAGCAGCCAGGCCGGACTAGTCCCGGACGAGCAGTACTTC.

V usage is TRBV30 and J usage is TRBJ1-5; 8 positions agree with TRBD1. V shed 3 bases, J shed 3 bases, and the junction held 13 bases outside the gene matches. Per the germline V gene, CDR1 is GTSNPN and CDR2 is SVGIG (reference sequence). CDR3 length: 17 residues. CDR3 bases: TGTGCCTGGAGCCGGACAGGGTTAACCAGAGACAATCAGCCCCAGCATTTT. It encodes CAWSRTGLTRDNQPQHF.

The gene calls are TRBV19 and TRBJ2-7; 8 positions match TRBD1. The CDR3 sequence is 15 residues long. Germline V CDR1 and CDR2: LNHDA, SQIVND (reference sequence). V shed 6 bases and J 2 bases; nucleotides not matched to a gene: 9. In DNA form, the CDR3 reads TGTGCCAGTAGCTTACAGGGGGAGAGGACCTACGAGCAGTACTTC. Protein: CASSLQGERTYEQYF.

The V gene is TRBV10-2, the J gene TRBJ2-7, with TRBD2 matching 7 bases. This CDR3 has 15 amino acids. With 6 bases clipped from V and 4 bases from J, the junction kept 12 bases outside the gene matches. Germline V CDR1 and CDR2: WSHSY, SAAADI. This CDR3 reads CASSSLGRGTYEQYF. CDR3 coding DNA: TGCGCCAGCAGCAGCCTAGGGCGGGGGACTTACGAGCAGTACTTC.

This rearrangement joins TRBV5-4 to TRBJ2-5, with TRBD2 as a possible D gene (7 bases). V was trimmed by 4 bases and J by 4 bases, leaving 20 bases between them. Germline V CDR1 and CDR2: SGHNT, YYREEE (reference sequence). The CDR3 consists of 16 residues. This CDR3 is CASSRGASGVGETQYF. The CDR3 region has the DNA TGTGCCAGCAGCCGGGGGGCCAGCGGGGTTGGAGAGACCCAGTACTTC.

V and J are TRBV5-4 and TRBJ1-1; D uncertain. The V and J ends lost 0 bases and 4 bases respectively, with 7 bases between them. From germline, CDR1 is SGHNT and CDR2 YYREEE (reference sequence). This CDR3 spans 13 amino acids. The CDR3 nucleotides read TGTGCCAGCAGCTTGGACAGCCCCACTGAAGCTTTCTTT. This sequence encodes CASSLDSPTEAFF.

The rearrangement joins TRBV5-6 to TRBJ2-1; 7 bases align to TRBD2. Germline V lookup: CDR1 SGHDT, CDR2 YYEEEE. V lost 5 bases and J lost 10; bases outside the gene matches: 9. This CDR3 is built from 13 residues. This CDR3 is CASSLSGPGEQFF. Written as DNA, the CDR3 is TGTGCCAGCAGTCTTAGCGGGCCGGGCGAGCAGTTCTTC.

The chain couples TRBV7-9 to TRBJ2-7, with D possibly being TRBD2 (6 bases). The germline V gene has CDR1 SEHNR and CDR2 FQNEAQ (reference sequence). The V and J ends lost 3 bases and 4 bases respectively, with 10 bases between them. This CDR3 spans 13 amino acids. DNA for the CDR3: TGTGCCAGCAGCTTTAGCGGTACGTACGAGCAGTACTTC. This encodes CASSFSGTYEQYF.

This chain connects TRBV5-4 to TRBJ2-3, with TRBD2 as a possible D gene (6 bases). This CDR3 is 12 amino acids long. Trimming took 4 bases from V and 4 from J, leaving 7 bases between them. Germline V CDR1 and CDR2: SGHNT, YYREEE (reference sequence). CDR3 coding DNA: TGTGCCAGCAGCACGGGAGCAGATACGCAGTATTTT. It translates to CASSTGADTQYF.

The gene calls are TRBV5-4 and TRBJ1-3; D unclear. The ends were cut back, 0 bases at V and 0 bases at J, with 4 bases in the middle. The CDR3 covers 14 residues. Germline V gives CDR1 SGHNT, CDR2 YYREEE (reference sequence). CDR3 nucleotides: TGTGCCAGCAGCTTGGACGGCTCTGGAAACACCATATATTTT. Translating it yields CASSLDGSGNTIYF. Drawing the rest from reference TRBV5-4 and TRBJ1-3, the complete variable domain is ETGVTQSPTHLIKTRGQQVTLRCSSQSGHNTVSWYQQALGQGPQFIFQYYREEENGRGNFPPRFSGLQFPNYSSELNVNALELDDSALYLCASSLDGSGNTIYFGEGSWLTVV.

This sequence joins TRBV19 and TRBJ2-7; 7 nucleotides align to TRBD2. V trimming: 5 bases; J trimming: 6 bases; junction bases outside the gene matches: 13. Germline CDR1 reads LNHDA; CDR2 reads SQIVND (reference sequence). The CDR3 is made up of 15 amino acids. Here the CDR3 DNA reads TGTGCCAGTAGTCCCTGGGGCGGGGGTGTTCGCGAGCAGTACTTC. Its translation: CASSPWGGGVREQYF.

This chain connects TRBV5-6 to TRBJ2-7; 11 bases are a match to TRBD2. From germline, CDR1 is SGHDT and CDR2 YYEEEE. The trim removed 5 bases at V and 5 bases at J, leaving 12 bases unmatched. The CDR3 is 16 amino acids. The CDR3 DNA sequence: TGTGCCAGCAGGCCTAACCCTAGCGGGAGGTTAGACGAGCAGTACTTC. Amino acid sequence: CASRPNPSGRLDEQYF.

Written as DNA, the CDR3 is TGTGCCTCCCGCAAGGGGCAGGGGCTCTTCTTT. Protein sequence: CASRKGQGLFF. The rearrangement uses TRBV7-6 and TRBJ1-1; D might be TRBD1 (6 bases). V lost 11 bases and J lost 14, with 21 bases in between. The germline V gene has CDR1 SGHVS and CDR2 FNYEAQ. There are 11 residues in the CDR3. Supplemented by reference TRBV7-6 and TRBJ1-1, the full variable domain reads GAGVSQSPRYKVTKRGQDVALRCDPISGHVSLYWYRQALGQGPEFLTYFNYEAQQDKSGLPNDRFSAERPEGSISTLTIQRTEQRDSAMYRCASRKGQGLFFGQGTRLTVV.

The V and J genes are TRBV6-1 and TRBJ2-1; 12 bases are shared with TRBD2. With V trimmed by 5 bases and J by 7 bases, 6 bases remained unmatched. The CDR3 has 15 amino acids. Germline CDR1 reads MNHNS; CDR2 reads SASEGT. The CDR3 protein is CASSFTSGGKNEQFF. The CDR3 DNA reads TGTGCCAGCAGTTTTACTAGCGGGGGGAAGAATGAGCAGTTCTTC.

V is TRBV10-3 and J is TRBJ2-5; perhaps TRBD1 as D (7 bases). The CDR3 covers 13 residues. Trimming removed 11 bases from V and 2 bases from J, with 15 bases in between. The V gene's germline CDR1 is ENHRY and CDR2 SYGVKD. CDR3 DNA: TGTGCCTCAGGCGGGACAGTACAAGAGACCCAGTACTTC. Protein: CASGGTVQETQYF.

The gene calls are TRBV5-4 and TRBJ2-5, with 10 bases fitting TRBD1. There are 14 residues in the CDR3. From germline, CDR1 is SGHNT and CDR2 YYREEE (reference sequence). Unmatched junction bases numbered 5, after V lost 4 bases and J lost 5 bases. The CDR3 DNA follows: TGTGCCAGCAGCGGGGACAGGGGTGATGAGACCCAGTACTTC. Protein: CASSGDRGDETQYF.

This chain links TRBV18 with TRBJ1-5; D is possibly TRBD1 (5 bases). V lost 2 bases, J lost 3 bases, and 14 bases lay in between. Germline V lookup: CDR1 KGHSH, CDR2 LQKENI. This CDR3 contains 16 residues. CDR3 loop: CASSPTRGGYNQPQHF. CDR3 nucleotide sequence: TGTGCCAGCTCACCAACTCGGGGGGGTTACAATCAGCCCCAGCATTTT.

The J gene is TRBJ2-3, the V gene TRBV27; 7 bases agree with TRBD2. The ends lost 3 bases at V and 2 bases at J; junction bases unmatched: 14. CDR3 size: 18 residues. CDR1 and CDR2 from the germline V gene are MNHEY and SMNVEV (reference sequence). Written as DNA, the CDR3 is TGTGCCAGCAGTTTCCAACCGGGGACTAAAACTTCCACAGATACGCAGTATTTT. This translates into CASSFQPGTKTSTDTQYF.

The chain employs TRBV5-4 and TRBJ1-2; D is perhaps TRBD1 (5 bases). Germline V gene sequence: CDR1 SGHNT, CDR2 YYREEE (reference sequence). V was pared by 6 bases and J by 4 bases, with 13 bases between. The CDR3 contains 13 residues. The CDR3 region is CASMGGGVYGYTF. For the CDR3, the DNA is TGTGCCAGCATGGGCGGGGGAGTCTATGGCTACACCTTC.

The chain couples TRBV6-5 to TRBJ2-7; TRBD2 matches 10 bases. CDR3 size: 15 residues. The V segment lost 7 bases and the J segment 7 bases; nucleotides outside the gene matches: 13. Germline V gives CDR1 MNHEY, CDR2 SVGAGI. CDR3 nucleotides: TGTGCCAGCACTTCCCGACTAGCGGGCCGTGGGGAGCAGTACTTC. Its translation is CASTSRLAGRGEQYF.

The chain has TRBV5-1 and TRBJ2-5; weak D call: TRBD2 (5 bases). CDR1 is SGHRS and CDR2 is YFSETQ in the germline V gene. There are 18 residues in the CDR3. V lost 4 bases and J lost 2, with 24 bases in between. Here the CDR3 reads CASSRALPSLVGQETQYF. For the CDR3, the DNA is TGCGCCAGCAGCCGGGCCCTACCCTCACTAGTGGGACAAGAGACCCAGTACTTC.